Presented here are 25 T cell receptor beta chains from one specimen sequenced in a study of cytomegalovirus exposure and HLA in healthy donors. The PCR ran on 60 Vbeta and 13 Jbeta primers. The data were produced by immunoSEQ multiplex PCR, yet TCRdb's version contains in-frame clones alone and is incomplete. Of tens of thousands of clones listed, about 89% are singletons. Input material: PBMCs. Every receptor here comes from a man under 40 in good health and CMV-seropositive.

This rearrangement joins TRBV7-6 to TRBJ1-3, with TRBD1 matching 8 bases. This CDR3 region has 15 residues. V was clipped by 3 bases and J by 2 bases; unmatched bases: 3. Germline values: CDR1 SGHVS, CDR2 FNYEAQ. The DNA for the CDR3 is TGTGCCAGCAGCTTGACAGGGGCGGCTGGAAACACCATATATTTT. The encoded protein is CASSLTGAAGNTIYF.

This chain's CDR3 is CASSLWGSGLLYEQYF. The CDR3 bases are TGTGCCAGCAGCTTGTGGGGTAGCGGGTTGCTCTACGAGCAGTACTTC. The chain recombines TRBV5-5 with TRBJ2-7; TRBD2 matches at 7 bases. The CDR3 length is 16 residues. Trimming took 1 base from V and 3 from J; bases not matched to a gene: 10. Germline lookup yields CDR1 SGHKS and CDR2 YYEKEE (reference sequence).

This chain links TRBV28 with TRBJ1-1; D is undetermined. V was trimmed by 5 bases and J by 11 bases, leaving 24 bases between them. The germline V gene encodes CDR1 MDHEN and CDR2 SYDVKM. The CDR3 length is 15 residues. In DNA, the CDR3 is TGTGCCAGCAGTGAGCGGTACCGGGCCCTTCGATCGGCTTTCTTT. Its translation: CASSERYRALRSAFF.

The chain recombines TRBV27 with TRBJ2-7, with 8 nucleotides matching TRBD1. Germline lookup yields CDR1 MNHEY and CDR2 SMNVEV (reference sequence). CDR3 size: 14 residues. Germline trimming cut 5 bases from V and 3 bases from J; bases unmatched to any gene: 6. CDR3 loop: CASSPRQGIYEQYF. The DNA for the CDR3 is TGTGCCAGCAGTCCCCGACAGGGGATCTACGAGCAGTACTTC.

The V and J genes are TRBV5-1 and TRBJ2-3, with 7 bases lining up with TRBD1. This CDR3 is built from 14 residues. J gave up 3 bases and V 4 bases, and 5 bases lay outside the gene matches. In germline, CDR1 is SGHRS, CDR2 YFSETQ. The CDR3 nucleotides read TGCGCCAGCAGCCCCGGGGACAGAACAGATACGCAGTATTTT. This sequence encodes CASSPGDRTDTQYF.

The chain recombines TRBV5-4 with TRBJ2-5, with TRBD2 as a possible D gene (6 bases). Germline loops: CDR1 SGHNT, CDR2 YYREEE (reference sequence). This CDR3 is built from 16 residues. V dropped 3 bases and J dropped 3 bases, with 18 bases sitting between them. In DNA form, the CDR3 reads TGTGCCAGCAGCTCCCAGCGGGTGCGTGGAGAAGAGACCCAGTACTTC. It specifies CASSSQRVRGEETQYF.

The rearrangement uses TRBV6-5 and TRBJ1-2; 7 bases line up with TRBD1. Germline assignment: CDR1 MNHEY and CDR2 SVGAGI. The length of the CDR3 is 15 residues. V shed 6 bases, J shed 3 bases, and the junction held 10 bases outside the gene matches. CDR3 sequence reads: CASSPLTGRYYGYTF. Here the CDR3 DNA reads TGTGCCAGCAGCCCCCTGACAGGGCGATACTATGGCTACACCTTC.

The rearrangement uses TRBV14 and TRBJ1-2, with D uncertain. V lost 5 bases to trimming and J lost 8 bases, with 15 bases between them. The germline CDR1 and CDR2 sequences are SGHDN and FVKESK. The CDR3 extends over 13 amino acids. The DNA of the CDR3 is TGTGCCAGCAGCTTCGAGGGCTGGCGAGGCTACACCTTC. Translated: CASSFEGWRGYTF.

V is TRBV5-1 and J is TRBJ2-5, with 12 positions matching TRBD2. CDR3 length equals 17 residues. V lost 1 base and J lost 1; bases outside the gene matches: 5. Germline V lookup: CDR1 SGHRS, CDR2 YFSETQ. CDR3 loop: CASSLTSGRRAQETQYF. The CDR3 DNA is TGCGCCAGCAGCTTGACTAGCGGGAGGCGGGCCCAAGAGACCCAGTACTTC.

The CDR3 loop reads CASSPGDTGGTTYNEQFF. The CDR3 nucleotides read TGTGCCAGCTCCCCGGGGGACACAGGGGGTACAACTTACAATGAGCAGTTCTTC. V is TRBV21-1 and J is TRBJ2-1; TRBD1 is the table's D call, not checked against the DNA. TRBV21-1 is a pseudogene. The CDR3 is 18 amino acids.

The chain recombines TRBV6-1 with TRBJ2-7; D is unresolved. The CDR3 spans 12 residues. V was clipped by 6 bases and J by 4 bases, with 10 bases between them. Germline loops: CDR1 MNHNS, CDR2 SASEGT. The chain's CDR3 is CASRTLLYEQYF. The DNA for the CDR3 is TGTGCCAGCAGGACATTACTTTACGAGCAGTACTTC.

V is TRBV2 and J is TRBJ2-5; no clear D gene. The V end was cut by 8 bases, the J end by 4 bases, with 8 bases between. The CDR3 contains 11 residues. The V gene's germline CDR1 is SNHLY and CDR2 FYNNEI. The CDR3 sequence: CASDGSETQYF. The CDR3 bases are TGTGCCAGCGACGGGTCAGAGACCCAGTACTTC.

This clone showed up just a few times. This chain links TRBV10-3 with TRBJ2-1; possible D gene TRBD1, 5 bases. The CDR3 sequence is 17 residues long. The V and J ends lost 1 base and 9 bases respectively, with 22 bases between them. Per germline, CDR1 ENHRY and CDR2 SYGVKD. CDR3 nucleotide sequence: TGTGCCATCAGTGAGTTAGCTAGGGGCTACGTAAAAGGTGAGCAGTTCTTC. Protein sequence: CAISELARGYVKGEQFF.

The chain links TRBV6-1 to TRBJ2-5, with 8 positions matching TRBD2. J gave up 4 bases and V 10 bases, and 14 bases lay outside the gene matches. The CDR3 consists of 15 residues. CDR1 and CDR2 from the germline V gene are MNHNS and SASEGT. The DNA of the CDR3 is TGTGCCATAAGTAGCGGGACTGCCAACACAGAGACCCAGTACTTC. Translation: CAISSGTANTETQYF.

This chain links TRBV4-1 with TRBJ2-7; 7 bases are shared with TRBD2. V gave up 0 bases and J gave up 2 bases; unmatched junction bases: 13. Germline CDR1 is MGHRA and CDR2 is YSYEKL. The CDR3 sequence is 18 residues long. The CDR3 DNA follows: TGCGCCAGCAGCCAAGATTTGGGGGGAGGGGAACCTACCTACGAGCAGTACTTC. Protein product: CASSQDLGGGEPTYEQYF.

V gene TRBV5-1 combines with J gene TRBJ2-1; 9 bases line up with TRBD2. V trimming: 1 base; J trimming: 0 bases; junction bases outside the gene matches: 17. Germline V gene lookup returns CDR1 SGHRS and CDR2 YFSETQ. The CDR3 runs to 21 residues. CDR3 bases: TGCGCCAGCAGCTTGTGGCCCACGACTAGCGGCCCTAGGAGCTCCTACAATGAGCAGTTCTTC. Its protein is CASSLWPTTSGPRSSYNEQFF.

The chain carries TRBV28 and TRBJ2-5; perhaps TRBD1 as D (6 bases). This CDR3 is 13 amino acids long. The germline V and J ends were trimmed by 6 bases and 1 base, with 9 bases remaining between them. Germline CDR1 is MDHEN and CDR2 is SYDVKM. CDR3 DNA sequence: TGTGCCAGCAGGGACAGCCTCCAAGAGACCCAGTACTTC. Protein: CASRDSLQETQYF.

The chain links TRBV28 to TRBJ1-2; D may be TRBD1 (5 bases). The CDR3 totals 13 residues. Germline values: CDR1 MDHEN, CDR2 SYDVKM. V gave up 2 bases and J gave up 8 bases, with 12 bases separating them. The CDR3 loop is CASSLKGYRGYTF. In DNA, the CDR3 is TGTGCCAGCAGTTTAAAGGGGTACCGAGGCTACACCTTC.

This rearrangement joins TRBV6-1 to TRBJ1-5, with 9 bases identical to TRBD1. Germline CDR1 is MNHNS and CDR2 is SASEGT. The trim removed 9 bases at V and 5 bases at J, leaving 11 bases unmatched. The CDR3 runs 15 residues. The CDR3 loop is CASTYRGQGHQPQHF. The CDR3 DNA sequence: TGTGCCAGTACTTACCGGGGACAGGGTCATCAGCCCCAGCATTTT.

This chain connects TRBV27 to TRBJ2-7; TRBD2 agrees at 10 bases. CDR3 length equals 14 residues. Trimming removed 4 bases from V and 4 bases from J; junction bases left unmatched: 4. Germline V gives CDR1 MNHEY, CDR2 SMNVEV (reference sequence). The CDR3 spells CASSSSGSGYEQYF. The CDR3 region has the DNA TGTGCCAGCAGTTCTAGCGGGAGCGGATACGAGCAGTACTTC.

This clone was detected once. The rearrangement joins TRBV15 to TRBJ2-3; no clear D gene. The length of the CDR3 is 14 residues. Germline lookup yields CDR1 LNHNV and CDR2 YYDKDF (reference sequence). V lost 6 bases and J 0 bases, leaving 10 bases between the germline ends. The CDR3 coding sequence is TGTGCCACCAGAATGGGCCTTAGCACAGATACGCAGTATTTT. Translated: CATRMGLSTDTQYF.

CDR3 DNA: TGTGCCAGCAGTCCTAGTATGACCTCGAGGCAGTACTTC. This encodes CASSPSMTSRQYF. The chain combines TRBV6-6 with TRBJ2-7; the D is unclear. This CDR3 is built from 13 residues. Trimming took 5 bases from V and 9 from J, leaving 17 bases between them. Germline lookup yields CDR1 MNHNY and CDR2 SVGAGI (reference sequence).

V usage is TRBV7-3 and J usage is TRBJ2-1, with TRBD1 matching 9 bases. The CDR3 totals 15 residues. V was clipped by 3 bases and J by 8 bases; unmatched bases: 8. Germline V gene lookup returns CDR1 SGHTA and CDR2 FQGTGA. In nucleotides, the CDR3 is TGTGCCAGCAGCTTCGGGGACAGGGTTACCGATGAGCAGTTCTTC. It is translated as CASSFGDRVTDEQFF.

The V call is TRBV11-2, the J call TRBJ2-1; D gene unclear. The CDR3 spans 14 residues. CDR1 and CDR2 from the germline V gene are SGHAT and FQNNGV. Between the trimmed V and J ends, which lost 0 bases and 4 bases, there was a span of 7 bases. The CDR3 DNA sequence: TGTGCCAGCAGCTTAGAGTTCTCTTACAATGAGCAGTTCTTC. Protein: CASSLEFSYNEQFF. Full variable domain (missing parts from reference TRBV11-2 and TRBJ2-1): EAGVAQSPRYKIIEKRQSVAFWCNPISGHATLYWYQQILGQGPKLLIQFQNNGVVDDSQLPKDRFSAERLKGVDSTLKIQPAKLEDSAVYLCASSLEFSYNEQFFGPGTRLTVL.

The chain employs TRBV27 and TRBJ1-1; D perhaps matches TRBD1 (6 bases). Trimming removed 2 bases from V and 7 bases from J, with 17 bases in between. Germline-derived CDR1 and CDR2 are MNHEY and SMNVEV (reference sequence). This CDR3 has 15 amino acids. The CDR3 reads CASSLRSGARFEAFF. DNA of the CDR3: TGTGCCAGCAGTTTAAGGTCAGGGGCGAGATTTGAAGCTTTCTTT.